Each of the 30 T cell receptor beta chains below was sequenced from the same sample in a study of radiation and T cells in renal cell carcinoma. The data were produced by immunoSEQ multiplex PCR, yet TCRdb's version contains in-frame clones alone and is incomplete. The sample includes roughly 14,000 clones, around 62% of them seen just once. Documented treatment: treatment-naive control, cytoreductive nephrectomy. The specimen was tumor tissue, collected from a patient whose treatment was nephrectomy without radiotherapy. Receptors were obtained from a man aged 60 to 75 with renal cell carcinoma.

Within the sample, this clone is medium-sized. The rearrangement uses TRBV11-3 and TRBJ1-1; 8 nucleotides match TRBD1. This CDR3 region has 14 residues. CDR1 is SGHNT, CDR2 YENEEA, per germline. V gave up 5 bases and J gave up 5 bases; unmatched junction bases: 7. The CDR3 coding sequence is TGTGCCAGCAGCCAAACAGGGGGTCGGACTGAAGCTTTCTTT. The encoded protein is CASSQTGGRTEAFF.

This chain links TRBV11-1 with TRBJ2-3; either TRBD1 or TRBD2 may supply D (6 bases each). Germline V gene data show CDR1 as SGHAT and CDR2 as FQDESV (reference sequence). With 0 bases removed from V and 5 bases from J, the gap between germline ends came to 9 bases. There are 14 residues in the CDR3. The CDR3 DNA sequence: TGTGCCAGCAGCTTAGCGGGGGGCTTAGATACGCAGTATTTT. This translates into CASSLAGGLDTQYF.

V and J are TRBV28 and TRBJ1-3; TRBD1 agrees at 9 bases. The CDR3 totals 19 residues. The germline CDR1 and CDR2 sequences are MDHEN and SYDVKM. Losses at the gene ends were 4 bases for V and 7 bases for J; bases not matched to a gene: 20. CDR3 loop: CASSSDWGQGGNFKNTIYF. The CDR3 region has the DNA TGTGCCAGCAGTTCCGATTGGGGACAGGGAGGCAATTTTAAGAACACCATATATTTT.

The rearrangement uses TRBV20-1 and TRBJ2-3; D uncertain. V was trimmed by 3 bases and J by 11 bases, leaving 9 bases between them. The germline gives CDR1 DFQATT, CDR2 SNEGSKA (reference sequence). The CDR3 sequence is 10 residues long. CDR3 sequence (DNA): TGCAGTGCTAGTCGAAGGGAGCAGTATTTT. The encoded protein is CSASRREQYF.

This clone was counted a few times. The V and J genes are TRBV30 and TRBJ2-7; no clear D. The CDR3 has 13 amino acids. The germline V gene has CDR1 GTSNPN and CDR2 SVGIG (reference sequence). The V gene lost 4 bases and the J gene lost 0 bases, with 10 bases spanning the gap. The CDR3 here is CAWKKESSYEQYF. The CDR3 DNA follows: TGTGCCTGGAAGAAGGAGAGCTCCTACGAGCAGTACTTC.

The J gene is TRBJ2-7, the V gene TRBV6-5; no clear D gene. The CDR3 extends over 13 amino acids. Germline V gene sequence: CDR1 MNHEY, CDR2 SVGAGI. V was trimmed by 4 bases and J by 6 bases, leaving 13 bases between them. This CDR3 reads CASSLGYRREQYF. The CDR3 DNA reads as TGTGCCAGCAGTTTAGGGTACCGACGCGAGCAGTACTTC.

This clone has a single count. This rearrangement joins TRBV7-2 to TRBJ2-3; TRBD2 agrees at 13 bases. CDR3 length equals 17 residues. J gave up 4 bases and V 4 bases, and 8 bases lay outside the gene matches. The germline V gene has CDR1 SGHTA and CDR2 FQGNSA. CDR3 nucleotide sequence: TGTGCCAGCAGCTCAGGAAGGACTAGCGGGAGTGCAGATACGCAGTATTTT. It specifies CASSSGRTSGSADTQYF.

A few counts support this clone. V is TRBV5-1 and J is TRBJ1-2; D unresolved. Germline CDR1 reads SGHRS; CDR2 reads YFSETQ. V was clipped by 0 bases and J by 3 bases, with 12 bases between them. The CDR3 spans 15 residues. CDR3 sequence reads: CASSLGLDGYYGYTF. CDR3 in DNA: TGCGCCAGCAGCTTGGGTTTGGACGGTTACTATGGCTACACCTTC.

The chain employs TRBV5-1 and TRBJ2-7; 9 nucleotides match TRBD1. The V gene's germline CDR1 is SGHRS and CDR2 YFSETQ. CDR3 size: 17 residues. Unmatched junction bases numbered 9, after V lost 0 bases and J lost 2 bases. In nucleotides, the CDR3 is TGCGCCAGCAGCTTGGAGGACAGGGGAACTAGGCCCTACGAGCAGTACTTC. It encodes CASSLEDRGTRPYEQYF.

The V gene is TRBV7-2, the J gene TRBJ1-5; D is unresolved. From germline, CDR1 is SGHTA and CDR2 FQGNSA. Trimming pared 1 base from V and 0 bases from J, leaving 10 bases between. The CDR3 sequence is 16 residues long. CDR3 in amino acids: CASSLVDGYSNQPQHF. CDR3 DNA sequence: TGTGCCAGCAGCTTAGTGGACGGGTATAGCAATCAGCCCCAGCATTTT.

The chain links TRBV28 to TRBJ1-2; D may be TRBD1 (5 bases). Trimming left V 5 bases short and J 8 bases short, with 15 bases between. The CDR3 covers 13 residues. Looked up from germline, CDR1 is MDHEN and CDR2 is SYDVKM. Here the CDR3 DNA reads TGTGCCAGCAGTACCCTCCGGGGCGTCGGCTACACCTTC. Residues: CASSTLRGVGYTF.

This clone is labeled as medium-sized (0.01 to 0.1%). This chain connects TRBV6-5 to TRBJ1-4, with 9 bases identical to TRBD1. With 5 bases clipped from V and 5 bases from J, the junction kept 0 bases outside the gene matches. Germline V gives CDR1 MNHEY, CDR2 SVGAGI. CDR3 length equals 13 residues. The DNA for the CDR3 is TGTGCCAGCAGTGACAGGGGGAATGAAAAACTGTTTTTT. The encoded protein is CASSDRGNEKLFF.

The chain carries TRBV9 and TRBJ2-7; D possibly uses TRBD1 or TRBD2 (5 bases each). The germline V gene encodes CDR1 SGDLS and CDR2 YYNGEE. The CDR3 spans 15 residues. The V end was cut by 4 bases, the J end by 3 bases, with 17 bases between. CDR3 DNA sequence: TGTGCCAGCAGCCCCCACCGGGGCAGTTACTACGAGCAGTACTTC. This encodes CASSPHRGSYYEQYF.

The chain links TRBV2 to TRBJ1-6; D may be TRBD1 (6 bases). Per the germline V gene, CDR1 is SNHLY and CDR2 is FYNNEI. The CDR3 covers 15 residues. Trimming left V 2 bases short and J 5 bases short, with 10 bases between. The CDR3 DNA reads TGTGCCAGCAGTGAAACGGGGGGCAATAATTCACCCCTCCACTTT. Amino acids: CASSETGGNNSPLHF.

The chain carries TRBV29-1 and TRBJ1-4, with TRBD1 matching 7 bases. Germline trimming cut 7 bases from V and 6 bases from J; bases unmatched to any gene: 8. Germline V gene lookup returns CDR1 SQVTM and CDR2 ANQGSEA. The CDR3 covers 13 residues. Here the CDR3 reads CSGQGGADEKLFF. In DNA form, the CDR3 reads TGCAGCGGCCAAGGGGGCGCAGATGAAAAACTGTTTTTT. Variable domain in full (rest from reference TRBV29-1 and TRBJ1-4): SAVISQKPSRDICQRGTSLTIQCQVDSQVTMMFWYRQQPGQSLTLIATANQGSEATYESGFVIDKFPISRPNLTFSTLTVSNMSPEDSSIYLCSGQGGADEKLFFGSGTQLSVL.

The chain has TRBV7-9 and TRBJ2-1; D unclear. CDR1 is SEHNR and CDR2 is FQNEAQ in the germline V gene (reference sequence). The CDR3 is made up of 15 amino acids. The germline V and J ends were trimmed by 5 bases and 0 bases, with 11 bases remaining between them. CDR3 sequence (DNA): TGTGCCAGCAGCCCGCTGAGCGTCTCCTACAATGAGCAGTTCTTC. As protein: CASSPLSVSYNEQFF.

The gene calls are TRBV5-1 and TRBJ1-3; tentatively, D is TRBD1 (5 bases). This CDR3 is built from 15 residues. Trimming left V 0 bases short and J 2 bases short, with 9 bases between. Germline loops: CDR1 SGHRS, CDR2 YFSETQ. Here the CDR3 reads CASSLAGNTGNTIYF. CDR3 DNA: TGCGCCAGCAGCTTGGCAGGGAACACTGGAAACACCATATATTTT.

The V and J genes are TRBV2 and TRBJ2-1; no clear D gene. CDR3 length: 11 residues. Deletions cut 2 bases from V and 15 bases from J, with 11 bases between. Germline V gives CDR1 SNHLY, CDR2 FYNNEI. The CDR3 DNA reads TGTGCCAGCAGTGAAAAAGGGCCGTGGTTCTTC. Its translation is CASSEKGPWFF.

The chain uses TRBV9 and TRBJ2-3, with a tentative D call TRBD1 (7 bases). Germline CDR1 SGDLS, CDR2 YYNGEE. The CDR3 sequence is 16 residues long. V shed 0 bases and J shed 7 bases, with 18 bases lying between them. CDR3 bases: TGTGCCAGCAGCGTAGAAGGGGGGACAGCCGGGCATACGCAGTATTTT. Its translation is CASSVEGGTAGHTQYF.

CDR3 sequence: CSANQGREQYF. CDR3 nucleotide sequence: TGCAGTGCTAACCAGGGCCGCGAGCAGTACTTC. This chain connects TRBV20-1 to TRBJ2-7, with a tentative D call TRBD1 (5 bases). V dropped 4 bases and J dropped 6 bases, with 10 bases sitting between them. Germline V gives CDR1 DFQATT, CDR2 SNEGSKA (reference sequence). The CDR3 sequence is 11 residues long.

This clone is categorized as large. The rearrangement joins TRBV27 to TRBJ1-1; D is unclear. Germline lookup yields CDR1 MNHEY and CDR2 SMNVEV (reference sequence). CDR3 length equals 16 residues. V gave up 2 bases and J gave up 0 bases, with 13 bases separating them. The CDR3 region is CASSLLPSRMNTEAFF. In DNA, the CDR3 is TGTGCCAGCAGTTTACTCCCCAGCCGGATGAACACTGAAGCTTTCTTT.

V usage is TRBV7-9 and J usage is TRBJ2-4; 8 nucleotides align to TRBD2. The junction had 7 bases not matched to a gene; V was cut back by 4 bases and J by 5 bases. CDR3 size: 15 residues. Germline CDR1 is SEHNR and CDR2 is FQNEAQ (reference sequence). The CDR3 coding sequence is TGTGCCAGCAGCTCACCGGGACTAGACGAAAACATTCAGTACTTC. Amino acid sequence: CASSSPGLDENIQYF.

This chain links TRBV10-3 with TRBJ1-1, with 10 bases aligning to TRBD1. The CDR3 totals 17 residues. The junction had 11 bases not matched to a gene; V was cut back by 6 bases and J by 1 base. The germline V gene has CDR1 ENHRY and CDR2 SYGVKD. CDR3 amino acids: CAIRLTGGSGQNTEAFF. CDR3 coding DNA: TGTGCCATCAGGCTGACAGGGGGCTCAGGACAGAACACTGAAGCTTTCTTT.

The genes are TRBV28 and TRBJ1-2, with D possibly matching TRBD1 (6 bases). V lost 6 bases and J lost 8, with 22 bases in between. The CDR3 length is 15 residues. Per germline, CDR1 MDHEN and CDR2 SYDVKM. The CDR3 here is CASSSRRDHTGGYTF. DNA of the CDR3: TGTGCCAGCAGCTCTCGCCGGGACCACACAGGGGGCTACACCTTC.

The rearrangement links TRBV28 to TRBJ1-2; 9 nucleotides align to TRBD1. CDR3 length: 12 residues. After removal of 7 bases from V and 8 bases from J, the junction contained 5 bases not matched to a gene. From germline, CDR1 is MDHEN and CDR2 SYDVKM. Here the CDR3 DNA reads TGTGCCAGCACCGGGACAGGGTCCGGCTACACCTTC. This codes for CASTGTGSGYTF.

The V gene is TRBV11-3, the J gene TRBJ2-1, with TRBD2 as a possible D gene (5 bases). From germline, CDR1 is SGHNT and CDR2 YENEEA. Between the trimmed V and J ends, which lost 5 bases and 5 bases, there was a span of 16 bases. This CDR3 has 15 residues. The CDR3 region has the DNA TGTGCCAGCAGCCCTCGGCAGATCGGGAACAATGAGCAGTTCTTC. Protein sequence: CASSPRQIGNNEQFF.

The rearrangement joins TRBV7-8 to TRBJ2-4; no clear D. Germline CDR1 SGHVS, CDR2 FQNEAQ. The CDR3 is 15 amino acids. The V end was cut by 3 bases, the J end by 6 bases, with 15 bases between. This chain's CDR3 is CASSFSSTPSNIQYF. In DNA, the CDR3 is TGTGCCAGCAGCTTCTCCTCGACTCCCTCAAACATTCAGTACTTC.

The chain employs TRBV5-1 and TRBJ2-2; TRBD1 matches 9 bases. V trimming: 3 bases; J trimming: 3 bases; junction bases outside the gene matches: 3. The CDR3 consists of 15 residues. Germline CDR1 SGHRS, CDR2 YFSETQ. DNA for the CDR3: TGCGCCAGCAGCTGGGACAGGGAGGACACCGGGGAGCTGTTTTTT. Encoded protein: CASSWDREDTGELFF.

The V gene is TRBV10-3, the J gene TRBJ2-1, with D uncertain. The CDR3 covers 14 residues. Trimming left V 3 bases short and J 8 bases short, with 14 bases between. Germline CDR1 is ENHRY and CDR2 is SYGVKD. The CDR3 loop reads CAISEGAPGDEQFF. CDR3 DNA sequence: TGTGCCATCAGTGAAGGTGCCCCCGGCGATGAGCAGTTCTTC.

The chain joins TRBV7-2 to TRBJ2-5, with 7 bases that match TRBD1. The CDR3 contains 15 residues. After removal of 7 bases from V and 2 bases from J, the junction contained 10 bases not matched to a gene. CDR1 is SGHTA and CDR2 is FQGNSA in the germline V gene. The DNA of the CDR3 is TGTGCCAGCACCCTAGGGGGCCCGGGACAAGAGACCCAGTACTTC. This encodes CASTLGGPGQETQYF. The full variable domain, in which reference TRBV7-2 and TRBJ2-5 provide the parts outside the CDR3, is GAGVSQSPSNKVTEKGKDVELRCDPISGHTALYWYRQSLGQGLEFLIYFQGNSAPDKSGLPSDRFSAERTGGSVSTLTIQRTQQEDSAVYLCASTLGGPGQETQYFGPGTRLLVL.